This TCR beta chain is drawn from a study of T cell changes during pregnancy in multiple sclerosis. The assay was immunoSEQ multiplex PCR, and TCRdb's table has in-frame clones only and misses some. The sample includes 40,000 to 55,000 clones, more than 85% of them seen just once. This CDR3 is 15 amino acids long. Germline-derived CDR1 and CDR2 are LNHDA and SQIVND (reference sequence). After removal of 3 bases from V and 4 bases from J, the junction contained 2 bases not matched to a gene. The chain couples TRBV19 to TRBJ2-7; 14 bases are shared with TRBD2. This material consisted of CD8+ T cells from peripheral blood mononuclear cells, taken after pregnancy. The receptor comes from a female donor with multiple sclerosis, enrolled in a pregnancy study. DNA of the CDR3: TGTGCCAGTAGTATTTGGACTAGCGGGAGGTACGAGCAGTACTTC. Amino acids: CASSIWTSGRYEQYF.